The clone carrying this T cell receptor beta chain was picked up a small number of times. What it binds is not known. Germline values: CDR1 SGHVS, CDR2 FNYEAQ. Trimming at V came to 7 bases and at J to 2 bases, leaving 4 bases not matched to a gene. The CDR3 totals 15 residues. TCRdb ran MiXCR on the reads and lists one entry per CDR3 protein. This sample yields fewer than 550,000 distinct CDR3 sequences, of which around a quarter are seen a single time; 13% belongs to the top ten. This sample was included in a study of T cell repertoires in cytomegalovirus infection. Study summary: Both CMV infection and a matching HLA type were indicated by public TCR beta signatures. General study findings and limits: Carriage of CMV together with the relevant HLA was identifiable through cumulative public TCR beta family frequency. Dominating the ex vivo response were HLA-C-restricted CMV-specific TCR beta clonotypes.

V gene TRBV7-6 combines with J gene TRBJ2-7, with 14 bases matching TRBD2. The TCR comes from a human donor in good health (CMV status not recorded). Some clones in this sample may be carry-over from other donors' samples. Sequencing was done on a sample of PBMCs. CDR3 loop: CASTMGLAGAYEQYF. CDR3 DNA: TGTGCCAGCACCATGGGACTAGCGGGGGCCTACGAGCAGTACTTC.